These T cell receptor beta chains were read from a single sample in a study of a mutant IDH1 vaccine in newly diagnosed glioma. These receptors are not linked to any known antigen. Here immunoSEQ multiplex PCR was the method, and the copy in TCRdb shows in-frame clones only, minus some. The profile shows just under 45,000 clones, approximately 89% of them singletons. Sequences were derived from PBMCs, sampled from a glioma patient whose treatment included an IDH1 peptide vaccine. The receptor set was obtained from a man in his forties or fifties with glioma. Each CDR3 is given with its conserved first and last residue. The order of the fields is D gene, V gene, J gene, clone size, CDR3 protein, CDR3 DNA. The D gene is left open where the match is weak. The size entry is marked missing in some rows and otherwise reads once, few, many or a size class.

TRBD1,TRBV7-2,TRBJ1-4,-,CASSLVRGQGVNEKLFF,TGTGCCAGCAGCTTAGTGAGGGGACAGGGGGTTAATGAAAAACTGTTTTTT
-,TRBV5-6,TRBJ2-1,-,CASSLGGTLPGNEQFF,TGTGCCAGCAGCTTGGGAGGGACCCTACCAGGGAATGAGCAGTTCTTC
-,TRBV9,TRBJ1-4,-,CASSSTHREGNEKLFF,TGTGCCAGCAGCAGCACCCACAGGGAGGGTAATGAAAAACTGTTTTTT
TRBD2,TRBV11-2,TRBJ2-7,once,CASSLGGTSSYRYEQYF,TGTGCCAGCAGCTTAGGCGGGACTAGCAGTTACCGGTACGAGCAGTACTTC
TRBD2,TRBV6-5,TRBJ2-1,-,CASSPGGGEQFF,TGTGCCAGCAGCCCCGGGGGGGGTGAGCAGTTCTTC
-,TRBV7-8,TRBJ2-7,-,CASSLGDRYEQYF,TGTGCCAGCAGCTTAGGGGACCGCTACGAGCAGTACTTC
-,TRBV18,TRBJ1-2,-,CASSPRQVGYGYTF,TGTGCCAGCTCACCACGTCAGGTGGGCTATGGCTACACCTTC
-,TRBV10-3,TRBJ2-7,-,CAISYRAHYEQYF,TGTGCCATCAGTTACAGGGCTCACTACGAGCAGTACTTC
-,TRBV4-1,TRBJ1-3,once,CASSQAPGTFAGNTIYF,TGCGCCAGCAGCCAAGCTCCCGGGACATTCGCTGGAAACACCATATATTTT
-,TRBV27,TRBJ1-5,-,CASSGRPPVGNQPQHF,TGTGCCAGCAGTGGCCGACCCCCTGTCGGCAATCAGCCCCAGCATTTT
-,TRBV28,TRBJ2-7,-,CASSSLLARAYEQYF,TGTGCCAGCAGTTCCTTGCTTGCTAGGGCCTACGAGCAGTACTTC
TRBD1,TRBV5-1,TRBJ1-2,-,CASSTGDRTYGYTF,TGCGCCAGCAGCACGGGGGACAGAACTTATGGCTACACCTTC
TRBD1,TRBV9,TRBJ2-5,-,CASSVSTGGRETQYF,TGTGCCAGCAGCGTTTCGACAGGGGGTCGGGAGACCCAGTACTTC
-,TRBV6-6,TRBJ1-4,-,CASSDSGGPNKEKLFF,TGTGCCAGCAGCGACTCCGGGGGGCCAAACAAGGAAAAACTGTTTTTT
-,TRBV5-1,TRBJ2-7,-,CASSPRSGAREQYF,TGCGCCAGCAGCCCAAGATCGGGGGCGCGGGAGCAGTACTTC
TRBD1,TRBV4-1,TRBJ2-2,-,CASSTDDRVGNTGELFF,TGCGCCAGCAGCACTGACGACAGGGTAGGGAACACCGGGGAGCTGTTTTTT
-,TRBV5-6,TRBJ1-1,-,CASSLGASFNTEAFF,TGTGCCAGCAGCTTGGGGGCCTCCTTTAACACTGAAGCTTTCTTT
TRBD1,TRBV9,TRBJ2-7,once,CASSAGQGIYYEQYF,TGTGCCAGCAGCGCCGGACAGGGGATCTACTACGAGCAGTACTTC
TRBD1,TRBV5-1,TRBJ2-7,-,CASSDPGTGSEQYF,TGCGCCAGCAGCGACCCCGGGACAGGGTCCGAGCAGTACTTC
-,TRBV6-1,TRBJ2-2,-,CASKDKGSTGELFF,TGTGCCAGCAAGGACAAAGGCAGCACCGGGGAGCTGTTTTTT
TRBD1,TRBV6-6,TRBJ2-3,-,CASTLTGGRGDTQYF,TGTGCCAGCACCCTGACAGGGGGCCGGGGAGATACGCAGTATTTT
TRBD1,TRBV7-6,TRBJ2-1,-,CASSLGTGQVYEQFF,TGTGCCAGCAGCCTCGGGACAGGGCAGGTCTATGAGCAGTTCTTC
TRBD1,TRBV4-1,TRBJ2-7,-,CASSQIWTGGDEQYF,TGCGCCAGCAGCCAAATCTGGACAGGGGGCGACGAGCAGTACTTC
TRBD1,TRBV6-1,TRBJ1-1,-,CASSAPGTGKTEAFF,TGTGCCAGCAGTGCCCCCGGGACAGGAAAAACTGAAGCTTTCTTT
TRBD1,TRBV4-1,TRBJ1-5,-,CASSQTYRQGAPSIGQPQHF,TGCGCCAGCAGCCAAACCTATAGACAGGGGGCGCCTTCAATCGGTCAGCCCCAGCATTTT
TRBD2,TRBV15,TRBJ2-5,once,CATSRVTVLFAGTSGSETQYF,TGTGCCACCAGCAGAGTAACTGTATTGTTCGCGGGGACTAGCGGTTCAGAGACCCAGTACTTC
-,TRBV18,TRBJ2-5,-,CASSLNQGETQYF,TGTGCCAGCTCACTAAACCAGGGGGAGACCCAGTACTTC
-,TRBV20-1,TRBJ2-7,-,CSAEGSYEQYF,TGCAGTGCCGAGGGATCTTACGAGCAGTACTTC
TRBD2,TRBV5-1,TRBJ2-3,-,CASSSRTSGTADTQYF,TGCGCCAGCAGCTCTCGGACTAGCGGGACGGCAGATACGCAGTATTTT
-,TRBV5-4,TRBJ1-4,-,CASSLDRVGEKLFF,TGTGCCAGCAGCTTGGACAGGGTTGGTGAAAAACTGTTTTTT
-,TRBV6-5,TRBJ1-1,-,CASRTRRGSYTEAFF,TGTGCCAGCAGAACACGCAGAGGCTCGTACACTGAAGCTTTCTTT
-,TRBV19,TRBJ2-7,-,CASSIDQGSYEQYF,TGTGCCAGTAGTATAGATCAGGGTTCCTACGAGCAGTACTTC
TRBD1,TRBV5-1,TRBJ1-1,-,CASSPAGRGQSAEAFF,TGCGCCAGCAGCCCTGCGGGCAGGGGGCAGTCTGCTGAAGCTTTCTTT